The rows below give T cell receptor beta chains drawn from one sample of a study. TCRdb independently ran MiXCR on the RT-PCR reads; one entry per CDR3 protein. There are about 680,000 distinct CDR3 sequences in the sample; 14% occur only once, and 3.6% lies in the top ten. The specimen was memory CD4+ T cells from blood. The receptors originated from a female donor in good health, serving as a healthy control. Both conserved end residues are part of each CDR3. Each record gives: V gene, CDR3 protein.

TRBV20-1,CSASTGETNEQYF
TRBV7-9,CASSMTGDSDEQFF
TRBV4-3,CASSQAQGSYEQYF
TRBV6-2/TRBV6-3,CASFLGSGGSAGELFF
TRBV7-3,CASKDSGRDSDTQYF
TRBV7-2,CASSLANRLAHF
TRBV5-6,CASSLSSGSAFF
TRBV24-1,CATGTQRGETQYF
TRBV30,CAWSLHGNTEAFF
TRBV5-1,CSSTGQNEAFF
TRBV12-5,CASGPRARPSYNEQFF
TRBV6-5,CASGPTGGSKQYF
TRBV27,CASRSHVAKNIQYF
TRBV7-2,CASSWLAGGHETQYF
TRBV6-5,CASSYSKRGSGNTIYF
TRBV7-8,CAIGGAQGETQYF
TRBV5-1,CASSLRSGGAGYEQYF
TRBV7-9,CASSRGQGTQETQYF
TRBV6-1,CTSSLRDGSTDTQYF
TRBV20-1,CSARGSGRSGYNEQFF
TRBV20-1,CSAPVAARLAGSDTQYF
TRBV6-5,CASSYSSRSRYTF
TRBV20-1,CSARDRRFGGLFDTEAFF
TRBV6-5,CASSAGTSAYNEQFF
TRBV5-1,CASSVQGINEQYF
TRBV28,CASSFFLGRMTYEQYF